Included here is one T cell receptor (beta chain) sequence, with context. The table lists this clone with a few counts. There is no known antigen for this receptor. The junction differs from germline at one of its ends, possibly a read error. The collaborating institutions used their own protocols to collect whole blood in K2EDTA tubes. Collaborator samples were shipped for TCRbeta analysis as frozen whole blood, isolated PBMCs, or DNA extracted from either sample type. Spanning cysteine to phenylalanine, the CDR3 consists of 11 amino acids. Just CDR3 DNA is preserved here, 33 bases in frame from base 1. This entry belongs to a study of blood T cell repertoires in COVID-19 (TCRdb year 2020). Study-level background: Samples from collaborators originated in the United States, Italy and Spain and spanned both the acute and convalescent phases of COVID-19. The dataset comprised deeply sampled blood TCRbeta repertoires from subjects exposed to, actively infected with, or recovered from COVID-19. The repertoires were made available in a free public database intended to serve as a resource for research on the immune response to SARS-CoV-2. Where available, HLA class I and class II types were obtained from metadata supplied by the sample provider rather than from assay-based typing. A de-identified subject ID, COVID-19 status, age in years and sex were almost always included in the sample metadata. The prospective study material was composed of cDNA or gDNA derived from T cells, B-cell-depleted T cells, or PBMCs. Samples were obtained from the ongoing ImmuneRACE study (first 160 participants) and from 1,254 subjects provided by 6 global collaborators.

The full study reports these points: The quantity of clinical and demographic metadata differed by source and by participant and was supplied without curation.

The immunoSEQ Assay, a bias-controlled multiplex PCR, was used to amplify TCRbeta CDR3 regions from genomic DNA. Turning to the authors' computational methods: Nucleated cell counts per sample were estimated from amplification of reference gene primers within the assay. To quantify the absolute abundance of each unique TCRbeta CDR3 rearrangement, sequence reads were collapsed and filtered. For each sample, productive Simpson clonality was calculated by taking the square root of Simpson's diversity index across productive rearrangements. Drawn from immuneACCESS, this table holds only the in-frame rearrangements with V and J called that TCRdb kept. Clones are partly lost; checked studies trace under half to an unresolved V gene and leave the rest unexplained. V, J and clone size reflect that table, while D and trimming were determined from the DNA. The sample table lists about 140,000 clones, around nine tenths of them with a count of one. The ten largest clones add up to 3.5% to 5.5% of the sample.

The chain couples TRBV12-3 or TRBV12-4 to TRBJ1-3, with TRBD1 perhaps the D gene, on 5 matching bases. The clonotype was recovered from a middle-aged woman with acute or convalescent COVID-19. The sequenced sample was peripheral blood. Here is the DNA: TGTGCCAGCAGTTCCAGTGGGGCCCCATTTTTT. It is translated as CASSSSGAPFF.